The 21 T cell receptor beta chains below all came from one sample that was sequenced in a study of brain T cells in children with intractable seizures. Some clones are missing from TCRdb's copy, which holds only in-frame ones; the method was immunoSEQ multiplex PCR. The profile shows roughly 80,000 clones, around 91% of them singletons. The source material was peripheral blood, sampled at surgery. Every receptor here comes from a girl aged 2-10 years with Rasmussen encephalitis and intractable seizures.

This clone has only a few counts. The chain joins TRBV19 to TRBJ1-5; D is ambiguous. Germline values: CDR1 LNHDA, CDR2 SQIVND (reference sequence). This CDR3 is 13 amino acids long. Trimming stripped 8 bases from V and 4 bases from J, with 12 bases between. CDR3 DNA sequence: TGTGCCAGTCGGCCTGAGGGAAATCAGCCCCAGCATTTT. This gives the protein CASRPEGNQPQHF.

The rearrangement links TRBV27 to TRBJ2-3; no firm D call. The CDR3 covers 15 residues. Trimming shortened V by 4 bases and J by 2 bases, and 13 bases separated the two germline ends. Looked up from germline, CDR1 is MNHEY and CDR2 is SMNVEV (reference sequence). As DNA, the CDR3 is TGTGCCAGCAGTTCCCGTTCCCTACCCACAGATACGCAGTATTTT. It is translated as CASSSRSLPTDTQYF.

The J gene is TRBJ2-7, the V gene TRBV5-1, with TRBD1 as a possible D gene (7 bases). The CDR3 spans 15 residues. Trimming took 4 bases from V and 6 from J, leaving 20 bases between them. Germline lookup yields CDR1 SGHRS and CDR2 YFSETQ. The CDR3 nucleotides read TGCGCCAGCAGCCCGCGGGACAGACCCCTTTTCGAGCAGTACTTC. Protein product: CASSPRDRPLFEQYF.

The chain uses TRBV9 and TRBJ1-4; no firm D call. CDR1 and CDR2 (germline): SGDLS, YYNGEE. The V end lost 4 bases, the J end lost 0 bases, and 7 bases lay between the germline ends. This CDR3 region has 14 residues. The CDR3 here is CASSRSATNEKLFF. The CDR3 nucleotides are TGTGCCAGCAGCCGGTCTGCAACTAATGAAAAACTGTTTTTT.

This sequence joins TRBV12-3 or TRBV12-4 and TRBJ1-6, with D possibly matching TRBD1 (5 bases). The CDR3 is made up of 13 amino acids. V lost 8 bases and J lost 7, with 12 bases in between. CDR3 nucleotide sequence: TGTGCCAGCTCAGGGAGAGCAAATTCACCCCTCCACTTT. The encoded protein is CASSGRANSPLHF.

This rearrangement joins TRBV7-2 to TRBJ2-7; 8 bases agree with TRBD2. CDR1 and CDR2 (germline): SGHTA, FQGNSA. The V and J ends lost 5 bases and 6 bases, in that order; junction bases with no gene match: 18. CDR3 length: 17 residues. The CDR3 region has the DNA TGTGCCAGCAGCGCAGCCTCCCCGGGGGGGCCTAAGGGCGAGCAGTACTTC. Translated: CASSAASPGGPKGEQYF.

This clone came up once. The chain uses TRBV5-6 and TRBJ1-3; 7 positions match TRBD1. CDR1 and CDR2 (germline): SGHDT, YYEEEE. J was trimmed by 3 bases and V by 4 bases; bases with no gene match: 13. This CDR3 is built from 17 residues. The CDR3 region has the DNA TGTGCCAGCAGCGGGGTCGTCTGGACAGGAGTTGGAAACACCATATATTTT. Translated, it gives CASSGVVWTGVGNTIYF. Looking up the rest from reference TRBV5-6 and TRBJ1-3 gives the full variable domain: DAGVTQSPTHLIKTRGQQVTLRCSPKSGHDTVSWYQQALGQGPQFIFQYYEEEERQRGNFPDRFSGHQFPNYSSELNVNALLLGDSALYLCASSGVVWTGVGNTIYFGEGSWLTVV.

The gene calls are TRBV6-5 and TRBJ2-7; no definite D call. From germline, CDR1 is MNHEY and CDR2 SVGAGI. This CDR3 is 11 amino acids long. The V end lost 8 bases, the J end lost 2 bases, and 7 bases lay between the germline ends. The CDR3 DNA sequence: TGTGCCAGCGGGTCAGCCTACGAGCAGTACTTC. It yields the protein CASGSAYEQYF.

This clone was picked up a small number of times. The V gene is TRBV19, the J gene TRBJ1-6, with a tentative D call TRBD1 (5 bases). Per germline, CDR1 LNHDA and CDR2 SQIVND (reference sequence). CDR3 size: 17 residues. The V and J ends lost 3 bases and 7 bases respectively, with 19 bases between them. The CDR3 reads CASSIPEGFPGNSPLHF. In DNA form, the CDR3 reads TGTGCCAGTAGTATTCCCGAGGGGTTCCCAGGAAATTCACCCCTCCACTTT. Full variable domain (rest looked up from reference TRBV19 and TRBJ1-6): DGGITQSPKYLFRKEGQNVTLSCEQNLNHDAMYWYRQDPGQGLRLIYYSQIVNDFQKGDIAEGYSVSREKKESFPLTVTSAQKNPTAFYLCASSIPEGFPGNSPLHFGNGTRLTVT.

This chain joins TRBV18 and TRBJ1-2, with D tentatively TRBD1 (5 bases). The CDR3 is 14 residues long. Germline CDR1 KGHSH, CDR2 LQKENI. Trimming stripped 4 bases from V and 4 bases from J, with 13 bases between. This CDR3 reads CASSLPLGVYGYTF. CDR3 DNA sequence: TGTGCCAGCTCACTGCCGCTGGGGGTCTATGGCTACACCTTC.

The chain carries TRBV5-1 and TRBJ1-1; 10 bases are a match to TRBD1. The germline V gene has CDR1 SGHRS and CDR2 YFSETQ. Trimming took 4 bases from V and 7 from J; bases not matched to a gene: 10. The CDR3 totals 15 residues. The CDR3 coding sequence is TGCGCCAGCAGCATTAGACAGGGGGCGCTGAGTGAAGCTTTCTTT. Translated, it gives CASSIRQGALSEAFF.

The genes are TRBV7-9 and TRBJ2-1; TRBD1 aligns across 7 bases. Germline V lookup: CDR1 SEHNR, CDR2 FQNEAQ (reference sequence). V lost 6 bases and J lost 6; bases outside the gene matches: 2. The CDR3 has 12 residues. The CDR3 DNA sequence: TGTGCCAGCAGGGGACAGAGCAATGAGCAGTTCTTC. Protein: CASRGQSNEQFF.

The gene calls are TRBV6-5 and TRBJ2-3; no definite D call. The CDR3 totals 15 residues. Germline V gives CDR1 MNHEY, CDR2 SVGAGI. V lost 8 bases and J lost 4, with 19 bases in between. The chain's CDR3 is CASREKHPSADTQYF. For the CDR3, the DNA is TGTGCCAGCCGAGAAAAACATCCTTCGGCAGATACGCAGTATTTT.

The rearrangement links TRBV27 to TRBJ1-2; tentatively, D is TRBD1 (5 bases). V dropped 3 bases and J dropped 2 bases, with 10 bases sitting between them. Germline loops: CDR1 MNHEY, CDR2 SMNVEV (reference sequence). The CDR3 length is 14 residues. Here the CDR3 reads CASSFSGANYGYTF. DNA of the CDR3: TGTGCCAGCAGTTTCTCCGGGGCGAACTATGGCTACACCTTC.

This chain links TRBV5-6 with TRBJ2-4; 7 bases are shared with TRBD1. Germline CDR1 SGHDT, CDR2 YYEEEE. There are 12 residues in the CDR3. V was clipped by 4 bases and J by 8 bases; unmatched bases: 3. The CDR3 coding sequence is TGTGCCAGCAGCAGTACAGGGGACATTCAGTACTTC. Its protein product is CASSSTGDIQYF.

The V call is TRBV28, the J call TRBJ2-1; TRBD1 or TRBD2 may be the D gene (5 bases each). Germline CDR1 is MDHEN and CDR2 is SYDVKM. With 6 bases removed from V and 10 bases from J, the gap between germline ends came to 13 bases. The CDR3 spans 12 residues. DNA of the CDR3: TGTGCCAGCAGCTGGGGACCCCTCGAGCAGTTCTTC. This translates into CASSWGPLEQFF.

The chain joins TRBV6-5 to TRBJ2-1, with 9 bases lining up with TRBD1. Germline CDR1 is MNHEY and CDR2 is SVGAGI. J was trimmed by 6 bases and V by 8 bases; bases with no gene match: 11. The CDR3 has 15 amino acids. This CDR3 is CASGPLRQGGNEQFF. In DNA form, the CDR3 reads TGTGCCAGCGGCCCCCTGAGACAGGGGGGCAATGAGCAGTTCTTC.

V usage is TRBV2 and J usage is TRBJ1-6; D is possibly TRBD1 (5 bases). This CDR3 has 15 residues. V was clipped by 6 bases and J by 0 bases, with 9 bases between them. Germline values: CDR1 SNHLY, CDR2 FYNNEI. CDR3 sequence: CASSFDSSYNSPLHF. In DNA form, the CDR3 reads TGTGCCAGCAGCTTTGACAGCTCCTATAATTCACCCCTCCACTTT. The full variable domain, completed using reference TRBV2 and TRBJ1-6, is EPEVTQTPSHQVTQMGQEVILRCVPISNHLYFYWYRQILGQKVEFLVSFYNNEISEKSEIFDDQFSVERPDGSNFTLKIRSTKLEDSAMYFCASSFDSSYNSPLHFGNGTRLTVT.

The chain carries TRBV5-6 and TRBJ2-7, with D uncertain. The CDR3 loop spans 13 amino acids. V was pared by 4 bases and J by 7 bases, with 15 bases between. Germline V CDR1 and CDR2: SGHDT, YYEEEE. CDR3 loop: CASSPPLGREQYF. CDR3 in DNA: TGTGCCAGCAGCCCACCCCTCGGTCGGGAGCAGTACTTC.

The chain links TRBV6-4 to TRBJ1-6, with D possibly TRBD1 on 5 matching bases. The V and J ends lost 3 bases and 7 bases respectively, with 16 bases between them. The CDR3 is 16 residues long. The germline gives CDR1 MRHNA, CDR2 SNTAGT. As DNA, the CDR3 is TGTGCCAGCAGTGAACCCCTGGGGACCGGGAATTCACCCCTCCACTTT. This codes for CASSEPLGTGNSPLHF.

CDR3 in amino acids: CASSEGLINEQFF. The CDR3 bases are TGTGCCAGCAGTGAGGGTTTGATCAATGAGCAGTTCTTC. The rearrangement links TRBV6-4 to TRBJ2-1; D call uncertain. The V end was cut by 3 bases, the J end by 6 bases, with 9 bases between. Germline assignment: CDR1 MRHNA and CDR2 SNTAGT. This CDR3 contains 13 residues.